These 3 T cell receptor beta chains were all obtained from the same sample, sequenced in a study of T cell responses to AZD1222 COVID-19 vaccine. Only in-frame clones appear in the TCRdb table, and some are missing; sequencing was by immunoSEQ multiplex PCR. The profile shows about 220,000 clones, about 93% of them singletons. This specimen consisted of peripheral blood, obtained on day 0 of MenACWY control vaccination. The receptors here all came from an adult in good health.

This chain connects TRBV7-9 to TRBJ2-5, with TRBD2 as a possible D gene (6 bases). The CDR3 length is 13 residues. Trimming removed 3 bases at V and 8 bases at J, with 13 bases between. The germline V gene has CDR1 SEHNR and CDR2 FQNEAQ (reference sequence). CDR3 region: CASSLPGGITQYF. CDR3 nucleotide sequence: TGTGCCAGCAGCTTGCCTGGAGGGATAACCCAGTACTTC.

The chain carries TRBV7-2 and TRBJ1-5; D not resolved. Germline V lookup: CDR1 SGHTA, CDR2 FQGNSA. The CDR3 spans 12 residues. V was trimmed by 8 bases and J by 7 bases, leaving 12 bases between them. This CDR3 is CASAVMGQPQHF. The CDR3 nucleotides are TGTGCCAGCGCGGTCATGGGGCAGCCCCAGCATTTT.

This clone was counted only a few times. The rearrangement links TRBV6-5 to TRBJ1-1; TRBD1 matches 7 bases. The CDR3 has 16 residues. The trim removed 0 bases at V and 3 bases at J, leaving 7 bases unmatched. Germline assignment: CDR1 MNHEY and CDR2 SVGAGI. The DNA of the CDR3 is TGTGCCAGCAGTTACTCAAACAGGGGTCCGGACACTGAAGCTTTCTTT. This codes for CASSYSNRGPDTEAFF.